The 5 T cell receptor beta chains below all came from one sample that was sequenced in a study of OX40 agonist ivuxolimab in advanced cancers. Libraries were built with the immunoSEQ multiplex PCR assay. This immuneACCESS table, as held by TCRdb, lists in-frame sequences with V and J called but not all clones. Of the missing ones, under half trace to an unresolved V gene in checked studies; the others have no known cause. In all, the sample holds about 69,000 clones, and about nine tenths of those were seen once. Approximately 2.6% of the sample goes to the ten largest clones. The material sequenced was CD4+ or CD8+ T cells sorted from blood, taken in a trial of the OX40 agonist ivuxolimab. The source is an adult with an advanced solid tumor such as melanoma, head and neck, liver or kidney cancer.

V gene TRBV7-9 combines with J gene TRBJ1-1; D possibly corresponds to TRBD1 (5 bases). This CDR3 is 14 amino acids long. Between the trimmed V and J ends, which lost 1 base and 6 bases, there was a span of 12 bases. Germline V gene data show CDR1 as SEHNR and CDR2 as FQNEAQ (reference sequence). In DNA form, the CDR3 reads TGTGCCAGCAGCTTAGTGGGCGGGGGGGCTGAAGCTTTCTTT. This sequence encodes CASSLVGGGAEAFF.

The genes are TRBV18 and TRBJ2-4; TRBD2 is a possible D gene (6 bases). V was shortened by 5 bases and J by 1 base, with 12 bases between the two germline ends. CDR1 is KGHSH, CDR2 LQKENI, per germline. The length of the CDR3 is 15 residues. The CDR3 bases are TGTGCCAGCTCAGTGCGGGGAGAGGCCAAAAACATTCAGTACTTC. Translated, it gives CASSVRGEAKNIQYF.

The V gene is TRBV5-6, the J gene TRBJ1-5; 9 bases align to TRBD1. J lost 4 bases, V lost 2 bases, and 1 base had no gene match. This CDR3 is 14 amino acids long. CDR1 SGHDT and CDR2 YYEEEE come from the germline V gene. The CDR3 coding sequence is TGTGCCAGCAGCTTCGGGACAGGGAATCAGCCCCAGCATTTT. Its translation: CASSFGTGNQPQHF.

The chain joins TRBV29-1 to TRBJ1-2; TRBD1 matches 9 bases. V was pared by 0 bases and J by 3 bases, with 14 bases of the junction left unmatched. Germline assignment: CDR1 SQVTM and CDR2 ANQGSEA. This CDR3 contains 18 residues. The CDR3 bases are TGCAGCGTTGAAGATCTTCATACAGGGACAGGGCGGGACTATGGCTACACCTTC. This gives the protein CSVEDLHTGTGRDYGYTF.

The V and J genes are TRBV6-6 and TRBJ1-3; D remains ambiguous. With 5 bases removed from V and 3 bases from J, the gap between germline ends came to 14 bases. There are 15 residues in the CDR3. Germline V gene sequence: CDR1 MNHNY, CDR2 SVGAGI (reference sequence). The CDR3 DNA is TGTGCCAGCAGTCCCCTGAGGACCCGTGGAAACACCATATATTTT. Translating it yields CASSPLRTRGNTIYF.